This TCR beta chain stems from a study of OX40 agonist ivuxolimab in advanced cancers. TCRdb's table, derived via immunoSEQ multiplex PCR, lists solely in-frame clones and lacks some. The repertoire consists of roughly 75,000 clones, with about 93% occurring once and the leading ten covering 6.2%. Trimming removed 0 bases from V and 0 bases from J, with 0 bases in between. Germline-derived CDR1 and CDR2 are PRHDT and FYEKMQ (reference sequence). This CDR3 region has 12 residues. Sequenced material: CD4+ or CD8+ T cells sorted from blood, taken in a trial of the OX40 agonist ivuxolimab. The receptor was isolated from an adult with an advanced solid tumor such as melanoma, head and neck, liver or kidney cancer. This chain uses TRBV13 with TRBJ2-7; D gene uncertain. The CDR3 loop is CASSLGSYEQYF. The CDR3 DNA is TGTGCCAGCAGCTTAGGCTCCTACGAGCAGTACTTC.